A selection of T cell receptor beta chains follows, all from one sample in a study of shared clonotypes between healthy human individuals. Method: immunoSEQ multiplex PCR; TCRdb's copy keeps in-frame clones and lacks some. The sample includes more than 2 million clones, approximately 96% of them seen just once. The sample consisted of naive CD4+ T cells sorted from blood. These receptors originate from a man between 18 and 35 years old in good health. CDR3s include the opening cysteine and the closing phenylalanine or tryptophan. A D gene is named only where the DNA matches it firmly. A clone size is listed for some rows: how often the clone was seen (once, few, many), or a class if it is expanded.

cdr3_nt cdr3_aa d_call v_call clone_size j_call
TGTGCCATAAGGACAGGGAATAATTCACCCCTCCACTTT CAIRTGNNSPLHF TRBD1 TRBV7-2 - TRBJ1-6
TGTGCCAGCAGTCGTGGGACAGGGATAAATCAGCCCCAGCATTTT CASSRGTGINQPQHF TRBD1 TRBV7-2 once TRBJ1-5
TGTGCCAGTAGTAACACCGGGACAGGGGCCAGTGGTGAAAAACTGTTTTTT CASSNTGTGASGEKLFF TRBD1 TRBV19 once TRBJ1-4
TGTGCCAGCAGCCAGGGTGTGGATAATTCACCCCTCCACTTT CASSQGVDNSPLHF - TRBV7-8 - TRBJ1-6
TGTGCCATCAGTGAGAGGGGGGCTAATGAAAAACTGTTTTTT CAISERGANEKLFF - TRBV10-3 - TRBJ1-4
TGTGCCAGCAGCACGACAGGGCCCAACCGGAACGAGCAGTACTTC CASSTTGPNRNEQYF TRBD1 TRBV6-6 - TRBJ2-7
TGCGCCAGCAGCTTGGAGCGGCAGGGCACTGAAGCTTTCTTT CASSLERQGTEAFF - TRBV5-1 - TRBJ1-1
TGCGCCAGCAGCTCCCAGAACATGAACTCTGGGGCCAACGTCCTGACTTTC CASSSQNMNSGANVLTF - TRBV5-1 - TRBJ2-6
TGTGCCAGCAGTTTGTTAGGGGGCGAAGCTTTCTTT CASSLLGGEAFF TRBD1 TRBV28 - TRBJ1-1
TGTGCCAGCAGCTTAACAGGGTTGGATCAGCCCCAGCATTTT CASSLTGLDQPQHF - TRBV7-2 - TRBJ1-5
TGTGCCAGCAGGCGTCAGGACCGCGATCAGTACTTC CASRRQDRDQYF - TRBV6-5 - TRBJ2-5
TGTGCCAGCTCACCGGGACAGGGAAGCTCCTACGAGCAGTACTTC CASSPGQGSSYEQYF TRBD1 TRBV18 - TRBJ2-7
TGTGCCAGCAGTGGTTTCTACGGGCAAGAGACCCAGTACTTC CASSGFYGQETQYF - TRBV27 once TRBJ2-5
TGCAGCGTTCGGTTGGGGGGGAGCTCCTATAATTCACCCCTCCACTTT CSVRLGGSSYNSPLHF - TRBV29-1 - TRBJ1-6
TGTGCCTCGACGGCAGGGTATAACACTGAAGCTTTCTTT CASTAGYNTEAFF - TRBV10-3 - TRBJ1-1
TGTGCCAGCAGGGAAGTTACCGAGCAGTTCTTC CASREVTEQFF - TRBV11-2 - TRBJ2-1